The following is a T cell receptor beta chain sequence with its context. Its cognate antigen is unknown. Libraries were prepared by immunoSEQ multiplex PCR; TCRdb keeps only in-frame clonotypes and omits some of them. This table holds 30,000 to 40,000 clones, 78% found once. This sample stems from a study of T cell responses to AZD1222 COVID-19 vaccine. Study-wide findings and caveats: Variant regions that are unmutated are reportedly the target of nearly half of spike-specific TCRs. With two AZD1222 doses given, Spike-specific TCR breadth and depth both rose.

The receptor's source is an adult who received the AZD1222 COVID-19 vaccine. Sequenced here: peripheral blood, sampled 28 days after the second AZD1222 dose.

The CDR3 region is CASSIPRLGTGELFF. The DNA of the CDR3 is TGTGCCAGTAGTATCCCCAGGCTAGGAACCGGGGAGCTGTTTTTT. V and J are TRBV19 and TRBJ2-2; D ambiguous. Germline V gene data show CDR1 as LNHDA and CDR2 as SQIVND (reference sequence). Trimming took 3 bases from V and 5 from J, leaving 13 bases between them. The CDR3 has 15 residues.